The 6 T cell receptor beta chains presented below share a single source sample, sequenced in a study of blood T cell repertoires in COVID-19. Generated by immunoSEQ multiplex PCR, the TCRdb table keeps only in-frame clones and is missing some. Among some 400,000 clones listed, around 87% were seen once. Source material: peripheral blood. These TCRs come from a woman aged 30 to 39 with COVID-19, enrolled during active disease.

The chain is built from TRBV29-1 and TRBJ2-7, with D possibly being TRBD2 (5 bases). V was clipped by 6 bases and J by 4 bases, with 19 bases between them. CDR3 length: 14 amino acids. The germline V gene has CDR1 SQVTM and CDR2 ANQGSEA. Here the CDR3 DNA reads TGCAGCGTGTACAAACTCGGGATTCAATACGAGCAGTACTTC. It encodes CSVYKLGIQYEQYF.

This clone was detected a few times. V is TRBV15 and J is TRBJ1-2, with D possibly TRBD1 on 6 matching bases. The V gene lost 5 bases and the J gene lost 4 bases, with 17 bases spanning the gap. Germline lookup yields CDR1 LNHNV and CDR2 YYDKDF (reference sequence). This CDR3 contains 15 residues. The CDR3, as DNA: TGTGCCACCAGCCAATGGTCCGGGACAACCTATGGCTACACCTTC. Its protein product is CATSQWSGTTYGYTF.

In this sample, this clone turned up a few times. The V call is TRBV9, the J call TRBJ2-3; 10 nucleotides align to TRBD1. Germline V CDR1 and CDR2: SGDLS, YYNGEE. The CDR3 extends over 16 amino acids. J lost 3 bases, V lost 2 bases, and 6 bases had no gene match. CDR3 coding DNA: TGTGCCAGCAGCGTGGGGGACAGGGGATATACAGATACGCAGTATTTT. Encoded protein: CASSVGDRGYTDTQYF. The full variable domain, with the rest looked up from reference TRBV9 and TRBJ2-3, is DSGVTQTPKHLITATGQRVTLRCSPRSGDLSVYWYQQSLDQGLQFLIQYYNGEERAKGNILERFSAQQFPDLHSELNLSSLELGDSALYFCASSVGDRGYTDTQYFGPGTRLTVL.

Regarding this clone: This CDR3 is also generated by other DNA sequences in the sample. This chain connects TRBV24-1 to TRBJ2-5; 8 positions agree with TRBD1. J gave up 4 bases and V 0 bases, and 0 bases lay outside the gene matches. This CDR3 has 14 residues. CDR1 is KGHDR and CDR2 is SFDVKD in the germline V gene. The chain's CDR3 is CATSDLDRGETQYF. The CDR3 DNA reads TGTGCCACCAGTGATTTGGACAGGGGAGAGACCCAGTACTTC.

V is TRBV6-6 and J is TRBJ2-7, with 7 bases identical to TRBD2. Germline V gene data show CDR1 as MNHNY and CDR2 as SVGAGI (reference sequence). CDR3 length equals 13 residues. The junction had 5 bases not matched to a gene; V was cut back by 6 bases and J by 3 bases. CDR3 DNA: TGTGCCAGCAGGGCGGGAGCTGTCTACGAGCAGTACTTC. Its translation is CASRAGAVYEQYF.

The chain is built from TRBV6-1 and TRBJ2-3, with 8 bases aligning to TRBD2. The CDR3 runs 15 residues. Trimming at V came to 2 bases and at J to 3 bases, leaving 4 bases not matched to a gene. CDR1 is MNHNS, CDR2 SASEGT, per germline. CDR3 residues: CASSEMAGGTDTQYF. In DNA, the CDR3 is TGTGCCAGCAGTGAAATGGCGGGAGGAACAGATACGCAGTATTTT.